Presented here are 7 T cell receptor beta chains from one specimen sequenced in a study of molecular identifiers for immune sequencing clone quantification. Each CDR3 protein is one row after TCRdb ran MiXCR on the PCR reads. The data contain about 640,000 distinct CDR3 sequences, just under 20% of them singletons. The sequenced sample was naive CD8+ T cells from blood, with Jurkat cell RNA spiked in. As for subset: FACS-sorted CD8+CD4-CCR7+CD45RA+ naive T cells. These receptors all come from a human donor in good health. Some libraries in this study had Jurkat cell RNA spiked in.

V is TRBV4-3 and J is TRBJ2-3; D is unclear. The V gene lost 0 bases and the J gene lost 0 bases, with 10 bases spanning the gap. The CDR3 spans 16 residues. The germline CDR1 and CDR2 sequences are LGHNA and YSLEER. CDR3 sequence reads: CASSQDPFRSTDTQYF. DNA of the CDR3: TGCGCCAGCAGCCAAGATCCCTTCCGTAGCACAGATACGCAGTATTTT.

This clonotype was seen once. It may be a read error: a sequence one base away is much more abundant. The V call is TRBV5-4, the J call TRBJ2-5; tentatively, D is TRBD2 (5 bases). Germline V gives CDR1 SGHNT, CDR2 YYREEE (reference sequence). This CDR3 spans 15 amino acids. CDR3 protein: CASSLVPREQETRYF. DNA for the CDR3: TGTGCCAGCAGCTTGGTGCCTAGGGAGCAAGAGACCCGGTACTTC.

Notes on this clonotype: One end of the junction is discordant with germline, which a read error may explain. The chain couples TRBV4-2 to TRBJ2-5; no clear D gene. This CDR3 spans 14 amino acids. Germline V CDR1 and CDR2: LGHNA, YNFKEQ. CDR3 loop: CTSSQPIGSETQYF. DNA of the CDR3: TGTACCAGCAGCCAGCCCATCGGTTCAGAGACCCAGTACTTC.

In its sample, this clonotype was seen many times. The genes are TRBV9 and TRBJ1-1; tentative D call: TRBD1 (5 bases). Germline-derived CDR1 and CDR2 are SGDLS and YYNGEE. Trimming took 9 bases from V and 6 from J, leaving 18 bases between them. This CDR3 spans 13 amino acids. CDR3 sequence reads: CATSNGEGPEAFF. CDR3 bases: TGTGCCACAAGTAACGGAGAGGGACCTGAAGCTTTCTTT. Drawing the rest from reference TRBV9 and TRBJ1-1, the complete variable domain is DSGVTQTPKHLITATGQRVTLRCSPRSGDLSVYWYQQSLDQGLQFLIQYYNGEERAKGNILERFSAQQFPDLHSELNLSSLELGDSALYFCATSNGEGPEAFFGQGTRLTVV.

Remarks on this clonotype: Relative to the germline gene, one junction end is altered; a read error may explain this. The chain carries TRBV6-1 and TRBJ2-7; 9 nucleotides match TRBD1. The length of the CDR3 is 14 residues. Germline V gene data show CDR1 as MNHNS and CDR2 as SASEGT. This chain's CDR3 is CAGSEGQGPYEQYF. CDR3 sequence (DNA): TGTGCCGGCAGTGAGGGACAGGGTCCCTACGAGCAGTACTTC.

As regards this clonotype: One base away lies a much larger clone, so this may be a sequencing read error. The chain carries TRBV4-3 and TRBJ1-1; a possible D gene is TRBD1 (5 bases). The germline V gene has CDR1 LGHNA and CDR2 YSLEER. Trimming stripped 1 base from V and 3 bases from J, with 15 bases between. The CDR3 consists of 16 residues. The CDR3 nucleotides are TGCGCCAGCAGCCAAGGTGGGGCGGAAGGGTACACTGAAGCTTTCTTT. Translated, it gives CASSQGGAEGYTEAFF.

Comments on this clonotype: This sequence may be a read error, since a much larger clone differs from it by one base. The rearrangement links TRBV6-2 or TRBV6-3 to TRBJ1-1, with a possible D match to TRBD1 (6 bases). The CDR3 sequence is 14 residues long. From germline, CDR1 is MNHEY and CDR2 SVGEGT. CDR3 bases: TGTGCCAGCAGTTACGCGACCCCGGACAGTGAAGTTTTCTTT. Its protein is CASSYATPDSEVFF.